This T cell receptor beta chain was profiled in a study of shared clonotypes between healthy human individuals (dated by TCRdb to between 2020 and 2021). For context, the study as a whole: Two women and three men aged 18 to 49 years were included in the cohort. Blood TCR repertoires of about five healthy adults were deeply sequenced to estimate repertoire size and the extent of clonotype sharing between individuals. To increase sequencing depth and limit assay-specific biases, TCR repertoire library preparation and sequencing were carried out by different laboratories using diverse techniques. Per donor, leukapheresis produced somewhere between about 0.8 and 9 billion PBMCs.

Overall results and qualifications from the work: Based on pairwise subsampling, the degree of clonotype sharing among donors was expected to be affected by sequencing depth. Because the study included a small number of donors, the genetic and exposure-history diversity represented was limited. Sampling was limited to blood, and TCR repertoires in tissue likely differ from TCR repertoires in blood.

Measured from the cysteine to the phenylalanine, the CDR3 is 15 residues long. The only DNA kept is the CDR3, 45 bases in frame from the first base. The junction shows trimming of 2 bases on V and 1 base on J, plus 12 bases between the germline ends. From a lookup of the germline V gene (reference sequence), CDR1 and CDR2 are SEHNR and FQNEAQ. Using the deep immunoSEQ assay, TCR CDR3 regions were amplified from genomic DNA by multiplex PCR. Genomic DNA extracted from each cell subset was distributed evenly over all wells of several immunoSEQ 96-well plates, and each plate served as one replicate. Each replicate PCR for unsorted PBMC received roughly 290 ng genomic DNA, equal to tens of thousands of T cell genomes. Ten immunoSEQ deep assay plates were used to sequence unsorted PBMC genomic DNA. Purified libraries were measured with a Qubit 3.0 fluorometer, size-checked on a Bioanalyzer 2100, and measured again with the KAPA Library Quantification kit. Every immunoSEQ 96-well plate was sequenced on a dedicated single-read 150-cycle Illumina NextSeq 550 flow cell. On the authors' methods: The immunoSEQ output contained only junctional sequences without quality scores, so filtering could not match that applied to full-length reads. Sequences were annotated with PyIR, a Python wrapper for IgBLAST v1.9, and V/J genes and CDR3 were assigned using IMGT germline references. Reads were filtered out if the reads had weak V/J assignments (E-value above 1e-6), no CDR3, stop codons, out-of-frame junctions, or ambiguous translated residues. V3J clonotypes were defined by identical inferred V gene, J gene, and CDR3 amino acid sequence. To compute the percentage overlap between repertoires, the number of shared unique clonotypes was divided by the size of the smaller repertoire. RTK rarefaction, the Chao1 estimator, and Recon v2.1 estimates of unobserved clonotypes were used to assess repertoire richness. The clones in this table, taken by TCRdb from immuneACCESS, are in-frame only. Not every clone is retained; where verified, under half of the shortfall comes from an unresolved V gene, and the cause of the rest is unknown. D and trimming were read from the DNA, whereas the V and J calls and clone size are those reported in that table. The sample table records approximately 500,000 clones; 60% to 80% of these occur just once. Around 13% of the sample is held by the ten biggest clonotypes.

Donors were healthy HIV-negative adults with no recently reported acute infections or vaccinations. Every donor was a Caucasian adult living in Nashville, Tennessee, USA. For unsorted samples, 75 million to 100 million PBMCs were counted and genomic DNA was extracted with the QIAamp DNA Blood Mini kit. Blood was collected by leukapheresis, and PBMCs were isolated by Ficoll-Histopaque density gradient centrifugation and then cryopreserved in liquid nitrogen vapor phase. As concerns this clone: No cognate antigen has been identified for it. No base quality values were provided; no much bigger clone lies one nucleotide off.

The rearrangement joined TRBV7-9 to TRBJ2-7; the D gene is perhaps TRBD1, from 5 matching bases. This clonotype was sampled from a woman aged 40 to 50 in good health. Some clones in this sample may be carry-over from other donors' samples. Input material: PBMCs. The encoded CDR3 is CASSLLEGVSYEQYF. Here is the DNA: TGTGCCAGCAGCTTATTAGAAGGGGTATCCTACGAGCAGTACTTC.